This T cell receptor (beta chain) is from a study of glioma-infiltrating T cells after dendritic cell vaccination. Points from the study as a whole: Only a small number of patients had complete blood and tumor samples.

About this clone: What it recognizes is unknown.

This table comes from immunoSEQ multiplex PCR, and its TCRdb copy is limited to in-frame clones, with some not included. The data contain tens of thousands of clones, 85% to 90% of them singletons. V was pared by 1 base and J by 0 bases, with 8 bases between. Germline CDR1 is SGDLS and CDR2 is YYNGEE. CDR3 length: 14 amino acids. The chain combines TRBV9 with TRBJ2-7; D unresolved. The TCR sequence derives from a human donor with glioblastoma. This material consisted of blood, taken before dendritic cell vaccination. CDR3 region: CASSVSPYSYEQYF. CDR3 DNA: TGTGCCAGCAGCGTATCACCCTACTCCTACGAGCAGTACTTC.